This record concerns one T cell receptor beta chain sequence. What it binds is not known. The CDR3 has 16 residues. Trimming cost V 3 bases and J 4 bases, with 17 bases left between them. The entry originates in a study of blood T cells in healthy people across ages. Study outcomes and limitations: Across samples, TCR beta diversity tracked strongly with naive T cell percentage. Long-lived and aged donors differed, with more naive CD4+ cells and higher diversity in the long-lived.

With a J-beta primer mix and a sample-barcoded 5' primer, a second PCR ran about 7 to 11 cycles. TCRdb independently ran MiXCR on the 5' RACE reads; one entry per CDR3 protein. The data contain 450,000 to 600,000 distinct CDR3 sequences, about 26% of them singletons. Extractions gave at least 5 micrograms of total RNA per sample. The data were also submitted as part of a second study, on T cells of mothers and their children. That paper notes: The study found thymic selection shapes TCR recombination output similarly in related and unrelated pairs.

Sequenced material: blood. The chain has TRBV12-3 or TRBV12-4 and TRBJ2-3; possibly TRBD1 or TRBD2 for D (6 bases each). The TCR originated in a boy younger than 10 in good health. CDR3 sequence: CASSFFSGARADTQYF. The CDR3 region has the DNA TGTGCCAGCAGTTTTTTTTCGGGGGCCCGCGCAGATACGCAGTATTTT.